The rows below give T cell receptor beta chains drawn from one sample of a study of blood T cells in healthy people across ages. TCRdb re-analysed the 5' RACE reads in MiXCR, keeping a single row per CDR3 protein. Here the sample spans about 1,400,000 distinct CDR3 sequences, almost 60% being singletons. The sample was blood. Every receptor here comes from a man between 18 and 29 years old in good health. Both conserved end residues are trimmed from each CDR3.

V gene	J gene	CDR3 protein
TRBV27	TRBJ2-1	ASRRDLNLGNKQF
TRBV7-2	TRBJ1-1	ASSLAATGEAF
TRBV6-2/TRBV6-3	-	ASSYSSSAVGRETQY
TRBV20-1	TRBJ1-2	SAIPGQGRASYGYT
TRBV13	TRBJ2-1	ASSITSGGTLHNEQF
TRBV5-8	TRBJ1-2	ASSPPGALDYGYT
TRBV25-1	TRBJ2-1	ASSEYRQGRIYNEQF
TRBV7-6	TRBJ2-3	ASSLGWDPMGTDTQY
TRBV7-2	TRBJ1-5	ASSLQGGQESQPQH
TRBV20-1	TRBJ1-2	SARPDRFRGYT
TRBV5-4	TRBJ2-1	ASSLGREGTNEQF
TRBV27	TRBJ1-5	ASTRDINQPQH
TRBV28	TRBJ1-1	ASSPPEGANTEAF
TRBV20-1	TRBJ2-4	SATGTDRNIQY
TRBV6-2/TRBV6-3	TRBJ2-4	ASSLRGIAKNIQY
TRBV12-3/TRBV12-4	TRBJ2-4	ASSSGLAGAKNIQY
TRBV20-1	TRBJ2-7	SARDPRGGVSYEQY
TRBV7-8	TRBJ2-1	ASSYLAGDFNEQF
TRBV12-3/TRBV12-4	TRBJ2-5	ASSSNRGTQY
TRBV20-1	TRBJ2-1	SARRVGEQF
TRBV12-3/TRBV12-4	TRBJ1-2	ASSAYPGQGSGYT